A single sample gave rise to the 2 T cell receptor beta chains below, sequenced in a study of CD8+CD57+ T cells in acquired aplastic anemia. Genomic DNA served as template for TCR beta VDJ and CDR3 profiling. In TCRdb, the reads were re-called with MiXCR into one record per CDR3 protein. The table lists about 80,000 distinct CDR3 sequences, 40% to 55% of them singletons, with 66% in the top ten. Sequenced sample: sorted CD4+, CD8+, or CD8+CD57+ T cells (not recorded which) from PBMCs. All receptors derive from a human donor in good health, serving as a control.

Regarding this clonotype: This may be a read error: a much more frequent sequence differs by one nucleotide. This sequence joins TRBV12-3 or TRBV12-4 and TRBJ1-2; 10 positions match TRBD1. This CDR3 has 15 residues. CDR3 in DNA: TGTGCCCGCAGTTTAGGGACAGGGGCTTTGTATGGCTACACCTTC. Translation: CARSLGTGALYGYTF.

This clonotype was detected many times. A read error may be the cause here, since a much bigger clone is one base away. The rearrangement joins TRBV15 to TRBJ2-5, with D uncertain. CDR1 LNHNV and CDR2 YYDKDF come from the germline V gene (reference sequence). The CDR3 has 14 residues. The CDR3 nucleotides are TGTGCCACCAGCAGAGGGGCGGTACAAGAGGCCCAGTACTTC. The encoded protein is CATSRGAVQEAQYF.